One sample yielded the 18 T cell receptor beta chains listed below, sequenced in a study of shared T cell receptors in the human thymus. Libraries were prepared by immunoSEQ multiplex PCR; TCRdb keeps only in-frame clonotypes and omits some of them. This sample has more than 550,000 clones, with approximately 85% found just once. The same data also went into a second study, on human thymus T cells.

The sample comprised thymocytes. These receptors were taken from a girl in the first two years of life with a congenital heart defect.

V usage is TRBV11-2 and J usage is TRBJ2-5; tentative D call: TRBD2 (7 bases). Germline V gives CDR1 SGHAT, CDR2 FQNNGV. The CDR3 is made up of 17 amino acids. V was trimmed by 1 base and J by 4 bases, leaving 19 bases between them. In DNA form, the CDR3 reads TGTGCCAGCAGCTTAGTAGGGTCCGGGGGGCAGGGAGAGACCCAGTACTTC. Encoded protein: CASSLVGSGGQGETQYF.

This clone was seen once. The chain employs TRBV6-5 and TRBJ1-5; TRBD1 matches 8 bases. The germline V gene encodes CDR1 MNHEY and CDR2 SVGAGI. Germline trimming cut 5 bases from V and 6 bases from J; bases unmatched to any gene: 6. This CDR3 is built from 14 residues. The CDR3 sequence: CASSETGGSQPQHF. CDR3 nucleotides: TGTGCCAGCAGTGAAACAGGGGGAAGTCAGCCCCAGCATTTT.

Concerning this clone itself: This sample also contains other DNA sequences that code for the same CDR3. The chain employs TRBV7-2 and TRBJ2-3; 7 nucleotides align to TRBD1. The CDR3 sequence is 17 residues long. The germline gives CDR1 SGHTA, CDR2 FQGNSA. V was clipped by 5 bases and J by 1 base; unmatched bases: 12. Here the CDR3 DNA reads TGTGCCAGCAGCCGTCTACAGGGGCTCCCCTGCACAGATACGCAGTATTTT. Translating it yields CASSRLQGLPCTDTQYF.

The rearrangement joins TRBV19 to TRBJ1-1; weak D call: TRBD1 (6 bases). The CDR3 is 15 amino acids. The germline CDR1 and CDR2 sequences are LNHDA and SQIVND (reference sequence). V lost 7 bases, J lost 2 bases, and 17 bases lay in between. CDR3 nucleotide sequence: TGTGCCAGTACCGCGTTGAGGGGGATCAACACTGAAGCTTTCTTT. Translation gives CASTALRGINTEAFF.

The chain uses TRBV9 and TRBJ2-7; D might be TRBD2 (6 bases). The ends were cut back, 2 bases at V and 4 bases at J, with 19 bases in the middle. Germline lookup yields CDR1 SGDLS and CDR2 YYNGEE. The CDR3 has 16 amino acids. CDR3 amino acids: CASSVAPTSPWYEQYF. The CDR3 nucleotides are TGTGCCAGCAGCGTTGCTCCTACTAGCCCGTGGTACGAGCAGTACTTC.

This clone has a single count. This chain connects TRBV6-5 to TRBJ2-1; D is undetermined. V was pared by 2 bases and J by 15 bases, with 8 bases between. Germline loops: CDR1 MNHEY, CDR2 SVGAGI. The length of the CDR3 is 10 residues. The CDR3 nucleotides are TGTGCCAGCAGTTACCCCACTTTGTTCTTC. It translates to CASSYPTLFF.

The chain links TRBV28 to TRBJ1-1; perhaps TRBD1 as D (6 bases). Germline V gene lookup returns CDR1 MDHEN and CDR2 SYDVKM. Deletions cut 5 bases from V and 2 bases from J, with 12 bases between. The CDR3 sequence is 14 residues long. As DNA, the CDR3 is TGTGCCAGCAGTGGCGGACAGACCAACACTGAAGCTTTCTTT. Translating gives CASSGGQTNTEAFF.

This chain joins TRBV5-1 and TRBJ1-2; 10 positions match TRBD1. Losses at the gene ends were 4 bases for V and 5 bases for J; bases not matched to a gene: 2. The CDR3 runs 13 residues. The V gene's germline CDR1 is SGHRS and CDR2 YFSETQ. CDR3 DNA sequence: TGCGCCAGCAGCACGGGACAGGGGTATGGCTACACCTTC. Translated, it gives CASSTGQGYGYTF.

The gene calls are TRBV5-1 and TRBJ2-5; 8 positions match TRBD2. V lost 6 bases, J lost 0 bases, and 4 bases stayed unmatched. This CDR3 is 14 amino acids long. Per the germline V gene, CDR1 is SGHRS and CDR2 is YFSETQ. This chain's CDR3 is CASTGGGNQETQYF. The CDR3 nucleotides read TGCGCCAGCACGGGCGGGGGGAACCAAGAGACCCAGTACTTC.

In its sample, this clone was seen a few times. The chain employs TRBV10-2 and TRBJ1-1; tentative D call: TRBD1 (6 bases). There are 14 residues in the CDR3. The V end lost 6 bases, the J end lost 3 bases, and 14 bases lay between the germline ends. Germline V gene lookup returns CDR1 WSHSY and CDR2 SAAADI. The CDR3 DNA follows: TGCGCCAGCAGGGGGGACAAGGGGGACACTGAAGCTTTCTTT. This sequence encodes CASRGDKGDTEAFF.

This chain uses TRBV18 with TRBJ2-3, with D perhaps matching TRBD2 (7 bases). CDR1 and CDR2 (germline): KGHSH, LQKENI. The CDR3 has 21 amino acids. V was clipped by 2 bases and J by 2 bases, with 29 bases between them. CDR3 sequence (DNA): TGTGCCAGCTCACCATTGAATGCCCGACTCGTGGGGGGGCCTATCACAGATACGCAGTATTTT. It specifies CASSPLNARLVGGPITDTQYF. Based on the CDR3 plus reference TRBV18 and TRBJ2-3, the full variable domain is NAGVMQNPRHLVRRRGQEARLRCSPMKGHSHVYWYRQLPEEGLKFMVYLQKENIIDESGMPKERFSAEFPKEGPSILRIQQVVRGDSAAYFCASSPLNARLVGGPITDTQYFGPGTRLTVL.

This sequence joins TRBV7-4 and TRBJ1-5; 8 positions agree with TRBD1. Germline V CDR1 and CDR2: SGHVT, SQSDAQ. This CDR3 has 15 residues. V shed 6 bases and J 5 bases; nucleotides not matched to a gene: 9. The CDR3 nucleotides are TGTGCCAGCAGACAGGGGGACAGGCTTCATCAGCCCCAGCATTTT. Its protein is CASRQGDRLHQPQHF.

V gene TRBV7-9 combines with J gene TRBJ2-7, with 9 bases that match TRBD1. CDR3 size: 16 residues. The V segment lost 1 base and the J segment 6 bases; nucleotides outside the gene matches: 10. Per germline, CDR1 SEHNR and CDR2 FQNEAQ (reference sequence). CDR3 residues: CASSLGTGVAVSEQYF. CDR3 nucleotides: TGTGCCAGCAGCTTAGGGACAGGGGTTGCGGTAAGCGAGCAGTACTTC. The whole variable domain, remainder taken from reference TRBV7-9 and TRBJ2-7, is DTGVSQNPRHKITKRGQNVTFRCDPISEHNRLYWYRQTLGQGPEFLTYFQNEAQLEKSRLLSDRFSAERPKGSFSTLEIQRTEQGDSAMYLCASSLGTGVAVSEQYFGPGTRLTVT.

DNA for the CDR3: TGCGCCAGCAGCCAAGGCACTAGCGGGGTCTACGAGCAGTACTTC. Translation gives CASSQGTSGVYEQYF. V and J are TRBV4-1 and TRBJ2-7; 10 nucleotides line up with TRBD2. The CDR3 spans 15 residues. Germline loops: CDR1 MGHRA, CDR2 YSYEKL. J gave up 3 bases and V 1 base, and 3 bases lay outside the gene matches.

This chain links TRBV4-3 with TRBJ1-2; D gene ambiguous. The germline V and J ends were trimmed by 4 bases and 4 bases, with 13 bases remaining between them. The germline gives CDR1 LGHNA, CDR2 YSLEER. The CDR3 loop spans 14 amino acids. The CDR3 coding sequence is TGCGCCAGCAGCCCGAGGAGGACCCCCTATGGCTACACCTTC. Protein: CASSPRRTPYGYTF.

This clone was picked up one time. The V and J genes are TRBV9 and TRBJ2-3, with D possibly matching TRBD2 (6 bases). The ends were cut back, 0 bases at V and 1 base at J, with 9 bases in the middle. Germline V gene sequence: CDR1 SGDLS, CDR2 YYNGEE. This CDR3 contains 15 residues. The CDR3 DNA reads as TGTGCCAGCAGCGTAGGTAGCGGCCGCACAGATACGCAGTATTTT. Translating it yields CASSVGSGRTDTQYF.

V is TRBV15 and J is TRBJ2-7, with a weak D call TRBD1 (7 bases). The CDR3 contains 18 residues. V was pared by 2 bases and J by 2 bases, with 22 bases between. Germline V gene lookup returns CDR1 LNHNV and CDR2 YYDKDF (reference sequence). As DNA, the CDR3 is TGTGCCACCAGCAGACCCCCGTGGGGGGACAGCCATACCTACGAGCAGTACTTC. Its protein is CATSRPPWGDSHTYEQYF.

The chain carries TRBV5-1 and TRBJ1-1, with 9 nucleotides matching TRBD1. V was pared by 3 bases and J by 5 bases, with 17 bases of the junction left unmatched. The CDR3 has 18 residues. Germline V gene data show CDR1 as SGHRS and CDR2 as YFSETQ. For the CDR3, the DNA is TGCGCCAGCAGCTCTGGAAGTTCGGGGACAGGGTCAGGTACTGAAGCTTTCTTT. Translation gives CASSSGSSGTGSGTEAFF.